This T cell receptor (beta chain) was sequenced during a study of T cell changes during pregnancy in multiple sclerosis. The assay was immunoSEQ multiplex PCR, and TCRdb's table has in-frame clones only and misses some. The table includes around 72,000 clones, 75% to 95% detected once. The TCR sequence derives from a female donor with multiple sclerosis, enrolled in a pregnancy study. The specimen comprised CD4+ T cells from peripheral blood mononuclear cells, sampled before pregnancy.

CDR3 coding DNA: TGTGCCAGCAGTGTTTCGGAACAGGGATCCACTGAAGCTTTCTTT. Protein sequence: CASSVSEQGSTEAFF. V usage is TRBV6-1 and J usage is TRBJ1-1, with a weak D call TRBD1 (6 bases). V was cut by 4 bases and J by 4 bases, with 16 bases left in between. This CDR3 is built from 15 residues. Germline CDR1 MNHNS, CDR2 SASEGT.